This entry is about one T cell receptor (beta chain). Its antigen is currently unknown. This sample was included in a study of regulatory T cells in long-lasting Graves disease. Study-level findings and limits: Patients whose Graves' disease persisted exhibited lower TCR diversity than those newly diagnosed.

The length of the CDR3 is 17 residues. V gave up 3 bases and J gave up 4 bases, with 21 bases separating them. The germline V gene has CDR1 MNHGY and CDR2 SVAAGI. Construction of TCR beta libraries relied on iRepertoire HTBI primers and on Arm-PCR targeting CDR3 regions. TCRdb ran MiXCR on the multiplex PCR reads and lists one entry per CDR3 protein. The sample includes 510,000 or so distinct CDR3 sequences, around 13% of them seen just once. The time point: newly diagnosed GD, antithyroid drugs for less than 3 months. PBMC RNA was the source of the TCR library. Patients of an endocrinology department in Xi'an, China, were included. These data were also reused for a study on T cells in Graves' hyperthyroidism and ophthalmopathy. That study reports: Most clonotypes expanded in the thyroid (above 0.001) were also present in blood.

The receptor was derived from a woman aged 25-40 years with Graves disease. The chain is built from TRBV6-9 and TRBJ1-2; D may be TRBD1 (6 bases). The sequenced sample was peripheral blood mononuclear cells (PBMCs), obtained at new diagnosis, from a patient treated with antithyroid drugs. The CDR3 nucleotides are TGTGCCAGCAGTTACTTCGCTGCTAAGACAGGAGGCTATGGCTACACCTTC. Encoded protein: CASSYFAAKTGGYGYTF.